This T cell receptor (beta chain) is drawn from a study of shared T cell receptors in the human thymus. V was pared by 4 bases and J by 1 base, with 1 base of the junction left unmatched. The CDR3 has 14 residues. CDR1 is MNHEY and CDR2 is SVGAGI in the germline V gene. The protocol was immunoSEQ multiplex PCR, while the TCRdb copy is restricted to in-frame clones and leaves out a portion. The table includes some 700,000 clones, 75% to 90% detected once. The same data also went into a second study, on human thymus T cells. That report adds: Resections obtained during corrective heart surgery supplied the thymus tissue. Repertoires from thymus and blood appeared to show biased V and J gene usage.

This receptor was taken from a girl less than two years old with a congenital heart defect. Sequenced sample: thymocytes. The gene calls are TRBV6-5 and TRBJ1-5; 7 positions match TRBD1. This CDR3 reads CASSLDRSNQPQHF. Written as DNA, the CDR3 is TGTGCCAGCAGTTTGGACAGGAGCAATCAGCCCCAGCATTTT.